This T cell receptor (beta chain) appears in the sequencing data of a study of CD8+ T cells in alopecia areata. The overall study: A 6-month period off drug followed tofacitinib, which lasted 6 to 18 months.

The treatment is: oral pan-JAK inhibitor, 5-10 mg twice daily. The V and J ends lost 0 bases and 1 base respectively, with 7 bases between them. CDR1 is GTSNPN and CDR2 is SVGIG in the germline V gene (reference sequence). The CDR3 is 13 residues long. Extracted RNA was reverse transcribed, and the resulting cDNA served as sequencing template. The repertoire was sequenced with immunoSEQ multiplex PCR; TCRdb's copy has only in-frame clones and lacks some. Of 110,000 or so clones in the sample, around 58% are singletons; the top ten hold around 30%. About this clone: Its cognate antigen is unknown.

Whole-study results and caveats: More clonal than normal scalp was lesional scalp, particularly alopecia totalis/universalis.

The chain is built from TRBV30 and TRBJ2-7; unclear D gene. Here the sequenced sample was CD8+ T cells sorted from blood, taken at week 4, from a patient treated with tofacitinib. The source of this sequence is a human donor with alopecia areata. The CDR3 region is CAWSVDVSYEQYF. The CDR3 DNA sequence: TGTGCCTGGAGTGTAGACGTATCCTACGAGCAGTACTTC.